This TCR beta chain was retrieved from a study of blood T cell repertoires in COVID-19. Per the original data handling: Nucleated cell counts were estimated from reference gene primer amplification. Here immunoSEQ multiplex PCR was the method, and the copy in TCRdb shows in-frame clones only, minus some. D and trimming were read from the DNA, whereas the V and J calls and clone size are those reported in that table. The table has 150,000 or so clones, 87% seen once. The CDR3 is made up of 14 amino acids. V lost 6 bases and J lost 10; bases outside the gene matches: 12. Germline V gene data show CDR1 as MDHEN and CDR2 as SYDVKM.

This clonotype was sampled from a man older than 75 with acute or convalescent COVID-19. This chain joins TRBV28 and TRBJ1-1, with 9 bases fitting TRBD1. The sequenced material came from peripheral blood. The CDR3 nucleotides are TGTGCCAGCAGAGATACAGGGGGCGCAAACCGAGCTTTCTTT. Its protein is CASRDTGGANRAFF.